Below, 18 T cell receptor beta chains from the same sample are listed, as sequenced in a study of T-cell reconstitution after alpha-beta-depleted transplantation in children. The TCRbeta library was prepared with unique molecular identifiers. In TCRdb, the PCR reads were re-called with MiXCR into one record per CDR3 protein. The table has about a million distinct CDR3 sequences, under 30% seen once. The material was PBMCs, mostly from graft donor cells, obtained 360 days after TCRalphabeta/CD19-depleted stem cell transplant. These receptors came from a boy in the first two years of life who had a stem cell transplant for SCID, so the T cells may come from the graft donor.

The chain is built from TRBV20-1 and TRBJ1-4; maybe TRBD1 (5 bases). This CDR3 is 12 amino acids long. V was shortened by 6 bases and J by 1 base, with 6 bases between the two germline ends. Germline V gene data show CDR1 as DFQATT and CDR2 as SNEGSKA (reference sequence). Written as DNA, the CDR3 is TGCAGTGCAGGGGTAACTAATGAAAAACTGTTTTTT. This encodes CSAGVTNEKLFF.

The V and J genes are TRBV12-3 or TRBV12-4 and TRBJ1-2, with TRBD1 as a possible D gene (6 bases). The V and J ends lost 5 bases and 3 bases respectively, with 19 bases between them. This CDR3 spans 16 amino acids. The CDR3 DNA sequence: TGTGCCAGCAGTCCCCGTGCGACAGGTTTCGACTATGGCTACACCTTC. As protein: CASSPRATGFDYGYTF.

The chain carries TRBV25-1 and TRBJ1-4; 7 nucleotides line up with TRBD1. The CDR3 covers 15 residues. Germline CDR1 reads MGHDK; CDR2 reads SYGVNS. Losses at the gene ends were 3 bases for V and 1 base for J; bases not matched to a gene: 2. The CDR3 protein is CASSEGQLTNEKLFF. The CDR3 DNA sequence: TGTGCCAGCAGTGAGGGACAGCTAACTAATGAAAAACTGTTTTTT.

This clonotype was detected only once. As DNA, the CDR3 is TGTGCCACCAGTGATGACCGAGACTTCACAGATACGCAGTATTTT. Residues: CATSDDRDFTDTQYF. This chain connects TRBV24-1 to TRBJ2-3; D is unclear. The V gene lost 3 bases and the J gene lost 2 bases, with 11 bases spanning the gap. There are 15 residues in the CDR3. Germline assignment: CDR1 KGHDR and CDR2 SFDVKD.

This clonotype came up once. The gene calls are TRBV4-2 and TRBJ2-7; D is perhaps TRBD2 (5 bases). CDR3 size: 15 residues. The V gene's germline CDR1 is LGHNA and CDR2 YNFKEQ. Trimming shortened V by 1 base and J by 4 bases, and 14 bases separated the two germline ends. As DNA, the CDR3 is TGTGCCAGCAGCCAAGGAACGGGGTTCGGGTACGAGCAGTACTTC. Translation gives CASSQGTGFGYEQYF.

This clonotype was counted ten times or more. The rearrangement joins TRBV15 to TRBJ2-1, with 8 bases identical to TRBD2. The CDR3 spans 18 residues. Germline values: CDR1 LNHNV, CDR2 YYDKDF (reference sequence). V shed 1 base and J 1 base; nucleotides not matched to a gene: 9. This chain's CDR3 is CATSRVAGLGTSYNEQFF. The CDR3, as DNA: TGTGCCACCAGCAGAGTAGCGGGGTTAGGGACGTCCTACAATGAGCAGTTCTTC.

For this clonotype: A read error may account for a junction end that differs from germline. V is TRBV11-2 and J is TRBJ1-2; 8 nucleotides align to TRBD1. CDR1 and CDR2 from the germline V gene are SGHAT and FQNNGV. The CDR3 is 19 residues long. CDR3 sequence (DNA): TGTGCCAGCAGCTTAGGAGAACAGTCCAGGGGGCGTTTATACTATGGCCACACCTTC. It encodes CASSLGEQSRGRLYYGHTF. Combining the CDR3 with reference TRBV11-2 and TRBJ1-2 gives the whole variable domain EAGVAQSPRYKIIEKRQSVAFWCNPISGHATLYWYQQILGQGPKLLIQFQNNGVVDDSQLPKDRFSAERLKGVDSTLKIQPAKLEDSAVYLCASSLGEQSRGRLYYGHTFGSGTRLTVV.

V gene TRBV4-3 combines with J gene TRBJ2-3, with D unclear. The germline gives CDR1 LGHNA, CDR2 YSLEER. The CDR3 loop spans 15 amino acids. V was shortened by 3 bases and J by 3 bases, with 13 bases between the two germline ends. CDR3 sequence (DNA): TGCGCCAGCAGCCATCGTTACCTCCGGACAGATACGCAGTATTTT. It is translated as CASSHRYLRTDTQYF.

This clonotype occurred a few times. The rearrangement joins TRBV2 to TRBJ2-7; tentative D call: TRBD2 (5 bases). Germline V CDR1 and CDR2: SNHLY, FYNNEI. V shed 6 bases and J shed 4 bases, with 16 bases lying between them. This CDR3 is built from 14 residues. CDR3 sequence (DNA): TGTGCCAGCAGCCCTACGTTCTGGAGGTACGAGCAGTACTTC. The encoded protein is CASSPTFWRYEQYF.

This sequence joins TRBV29-1 and TRBJ1-5; maybe TRBD1 (5 bases). Per germline, CDR1 SQVTM and CDR2 ANQGSEA. This CDR3 is 13 amino acids long. Trimming took 6 bases from V and 5 from J, leaving 14 bases between them. CDR3 sequence reads: CSVGTSGDQPQHF. As DNA, the CDR3 is TGCAGCGTAGGGACCTCCGGGGATCAGCCCCAGCATTTT. The entire variable domain, with the rest obtained from reference TRBV29-1 and TRBJ1-5, is as follows: SAVISQKPSRDICQRGTSLTIQCQVDSQVTMMFWYRQQPGQSLTLIATANQGSEATYESGFVIDKFPISRPNLTFSTLTVSNMSPEDSSIYLCSVGTSGDQPQHFGDGTRLSIL.

The rearrangement links TRBV2 to TRBJ2-4; D gene uncertain. CDR1 and CDR2 from the germline V gene are SNHLY and FYNNEI. Trimming cost V 4 bases and J 6 bases, with 13 bases left between them. The CDR3 runs to 14 residues. The DNA of the CDR3 is TGTGCCAGCAGTGCCCCAGCGTCGGGAAACATTCAGTACTTC. It translates to CASSAPASGNIQYF.

The V gene is TRBV4-2, the J gene TRBJ1-5; a weak D match, TRBD1 (5 bases). V was trimmed by 1 base and J by 2 bases, leaving 9 bases between them. The CDR3 length is 15 residues. The germline V gene has CDR1 LGHNA and CDR2 YNFKEQ. CDR3 region: CASSQGQSGNQPQHF. CDR3 in DNA: TGTGCCAGCAGCCAAGGACAGTCAGGCAATCAGCCCCAGCATTTT.

This clonotype was found a few times. This chain uses TRBV20-1 with TRBJ1-4, with a weak D call TRBD1 (5 bases). Looked up from germline, CDR1 is DFQATT and CDR2 is SNEGSKA (reference sequence). V was shortened by 3 bases and J by 14 bases, with 16 bases between the two germline ends. CDR3 length: 12 residues. For the CDR3, the DNA is TGCAGTGCTAGCCCACGGGGCCGAGGGCTGTTTTTT. Protein: CSASPRGRGLFF.

V is TRBV9 and J is TRBJ2-3; TRBD2 matches at 9 bases. The CDR3 loop spans 16 amino acids. V dropped 0 bases and J dropped 6; count of bases not matched to a gene: 8. Germline CDR1 is SGDLS and CDR2 is YYNGEE. CDR3 sequence (DNA): TGTGCCAGCAGCGTAGGCGGGACTAGCTCCGGGGATACGCAGTATTTT. Protein product: CASSVGGTSSGDTQYF.

The V and J genes are TRBV7-9 and TRBJ2-7; 7 nucleotides match TRBD1. The CDR3 sequence is 17 residues long. Germline V CDR1 and CDR2: SEHNR, FQNEAQ (reference sequence). The junction had 16 bases not matched to a gene; V was cut back by 5 bases and J by 3 bases. CDR3 DNA: TGTGCCAGCAGCCTTAGCACGCACAGGGGATTGAACTACGAGCAGTACTTC. Its protein is CASSLSTHRGLNYEQYF.

The V gene is TRBV6-2 or TRBV6-3, the J gene TRBJ1-1; weak D call: TRBD1 (6 bases). Germline CDR1 is MNHEY and CDR2 is SVGEGT. V lost 6 bases to trimming and J lost 4 bases, with 12 bases between them. The CDR3 runs to 13 residues. The CDR3 sequence: CASRRQVSTEAFF. The CDR3 region has the DNA TGTGCCAGCAGACGACAGGTGAGCACTGAAGCTTTCTTT.

The rearrangement links TRBV20-1 to TRBJ2-5, with D perhaps matching TRBD1 (6 bases). This CDR3 spans 15 amino acids. Deletions cut 5 bases from V and 4 bases from J, with 20 bases between. From germline, CDR1 is DFQATT and CDR2 SNEGSKA (reference sequence). The CDR3 bases are TGCAGTGCTCAAGGCCTACAGGGTGCAGGAGAGACCCAGTACTTC. It translates to CSAQGLQGAGETQYF.

This clonotype has only a few counts. V usage is TRBV25-1 and J usage is TRBJ1-6, with 11 bases matching TRBD1. CDR3 length equals 14 residues. Unmatched junction bases numbered 5, after V lost 6 bases and J lost 10 bases. Germline assignment: CDR1 MGHDK and CDR2 SYGVNS. CDR3: CASSWGQGGSPLHF. CDR3 nucleotides: TGTGCCAGCAGCTGGGGACAGGGGGGATCACCCCTCCACTTT. The variable domain in full, completed from reference TRBV25-1 and TRBJ1-6, reads EADIYQTPRYLVIGTGKKITLECSQTMGHDKMYWYQQDPGMELHLIHYSYGVNSTEKGDLSSESTVSRIRTEHFPLTLESARPSHTSQYLCASSWGQGGSPLHFGNGTRLTVT.